Sequencing of this T cell receptor (beta chain) was carried out in a study of blood T cell repertoires in COVID-19. Study information: Sites across the United States, Italy and Spain contributed samples from acute and convalescent COVID-19. PBMCs, B-cell-depleted T cells, or T cells provided the cDNA or gDNA that made up the material.

Authors' analysis steps: Estimates of nucleated cell counts were drawn from the amplification of reference gene primers. Sequenced by immunoSEQ multiplex PCR; TCRdb stores in-frame clones only, minus some. The V and J calls and clone size come from that table; D and trimming were worked out from the DNA. The sample records tens of thousands of clones, about 77% being singletons. Seattle enrolled patients during active infection and tracked them longitudinally. Per germline, CDR1 SGHRS and CDR2 YFSETQ. Losses at the gene ends were 4 bases for V and 4 bases for J; bases not matched to a gene: 4. CDR3 length: 14 residues.

The sequencing sample was made of peripheral blood. The sequence derives from a man in his sixties or seventies with COVID-19, enrolled during active disease. The chain employs TRBV5-1 and TRBJ1-4; 7 positions agree with TRBD1. The chain's CDR3 is CASSLQGINEKLFF. CDR3 coding DNA: TGCGCCAGCAGCCTACAGGGGATTAATGAAAAACTGTTTTTT.